This T cell receptor beta chain derives from a study of cytomegalovirus exposure and HLA in healthy donors (dated by TCRdb to about 2017). A note on the overall study: An earlier analysis of 587 of the donors reported 250 to 300 Gb of sequence data and around 100 million unique TCR beta sequences obtained from about 200 million T cells. An early release covering just under 650 HLA-typed donors comprised about 320 gigabases of sequencing data and 85 million or so unique TCR sequences. Among the roughly 430 genotyped donors, under 90% belonged to the genetic ancestry cluster associated with self-reported Caucasian donors. The aim of the study was to test whether cataloging public T cell receptors could identify signatures of past pathogen exposure. The study used immunosequencing to profile the T cell repertoires of several hundred subjects and linked those repertoires to cytomegalovirus serostatus. Besides the first cohort of 550 to 750 subjects, a separate validation cohort made up of about 120 different subjects was used. To predict cytomegalovirus infection status, the study combined high-throughput TCR immunosequencing, statistical association of individual TCRs with disease status, and machine learning. A later analysis re-examined previously published TCR beta repertoires from more than 650 donors and added high-resolution HLA genotyping to investigate patterns of TCR occurrence. In the later analysis, no new phenotypic data were used to find candidate immune exposures; instead, reliance was placed on TCR beta sequences and their occurrence across donors. An earlier analysis of more than 450 of the donors used high-throughput TCR beta sequencing to judge whether each TCR beta V gene segment behaved as functional or pseudogenic. Donor age, sex, ethnicity and CMV serostatus were collected together with the repertoire data. Genome-wide SNP genotypes for about three fifths of the roughly 700 donors were used in a later genetic analysis, which treated that subset as a discovery cohort. Every discovery cohort repertoire had been produced on one sequencing platform. HLA typing covered class I and class II loci at four-digit resolution. The number of typed donors differed by locus: about 620-640 for A, B, C, DRB1 and DQB1; 500 to 550 for DQA1; approximately 610 for DPA1; and 400 to 480 for DPB1. Because of strong linkage in the cohort, roughly five DR-DQ haplotypes were treated as single units for association and clustering. Among over 350 genotyped donors of the cohort, an average of approximately 230,000 unique TCR beta nucleotide sequences were sequenced per donor, about a sixth of them non-productive.

The cohort was made up of several hundred healthy bone marrow donors. At the time of sampling, every cohort member was nominally healthy, though immune exposures that went unrecorded were likely present. The donor was CMV seropositive and was included in the group of 250 to 300 seropositive cohort members. A peripheral blood sample was provided by each donor, and peripheral blood mononuclear cells were used for TCR beta sequencing. Genomic DNA extraction from the blood cell samples was performed with the Qiagen DNeasy Blood Extraction Kit. The research as a whole found: According to a later analysis, most CMV-associated TCR beta chains appeared to be HLA-restricted, and the HLA associations seemed to be driven largely by CMV exposure. In an earlier analysis of 587 of the donors, most TCR beta V segments appeared in productive rearrangements about 87% or about 30% of the time, broadly matching IMGT annotations. A later analysis associated about 17,000 TCR beta sequences with specific HLA alleles at a false discovery rate of 0.05. In a later analysis, several top co-occurrence clusters were reported to appear linked to parvovirus B19, influenza, CMV and Epstein-Barr virus. Presence/absence analyses assumed roughly uniform sequencing depth across donors, an assumption that may not hold. Linkage disequilibrium might explain the correlated functional status among segregating V segments, but an unknown experimental factor could not be excluded. The sequencing pipeline was judged likely to have produced a cluster of highly shared sequence variants as a technical artifact. In a later genetic analysis, a missense DCLRE1C variant was associated with V-gene and J-gene trimming of TCR beta chains, and the association was replicated in an independent cohort. A further reported finding was that TCR beta sequences accurately predicted the HLA-A and HLA-B alleles for most subjects in the first cohort. In a later analysis, the rate of TCR association differed among HLA loci, with DRB1 alleles having the most associated TCRs and HLA-C alleles having the fewest. While some public TCRs were present in many individuals, most TCR sequences turned up only very rarely across donors. Roughly 17 rarely observed V segments, including chromosome 9 orphons, were excluded from the earlier analysis of some 590 of the donors because counts were too low. In a later analysis, HLA-associated TCR beta chains showed more clonal expansion and lower generation probabilities than non-associated chains that were equally common. The classifier was reported to diagnose cytomegalovirus status with high specificity and sensitivity in both the original and validation cohorts. In the study, some 180 TCR beta chains were listed as associated with cytomegalovirus. A few of the identified cytomegalovirus-associated TCR beta chains were confirmed in vitro to be specific for cytomegalovirus antigens. According to the authors, the approach could potentially be generalized to other disease states and immunological phenotypes. This cohort had only TCR beta chains sequenced, and the lack of alpha or paired-chain data limited which features could be detected. The 87-base-pair reads could not distinguish some IMGT-functional V segments, including TRBV6-2 and TRBV6-3, so those segments were excluded. Immune exposure information for the cohort was limited to CMV serostatus. When HLA alleles, especially DR and DQ, strongly co-occurred, attributing TCR associations to individual alleles was difficult. HLA typing was unavailable for some donors at each locus, so association tests used only the typed subset. According to a later genetic analysis, donors in an Asian-associated ancestry cluster had fewer N-insertions in productive TCRs than the roughly 700-donor mean.

Receptor amplification or capture employed the immunoSEQ multiplex PCR assay. For the multiplex PCR, a mixture combining 60 forward primers for TCR Vbeta segments and 13 reverse primers for TCR Jbeta segments was used. The CDR3 region of rearranged TCR beta genes was amplified from genomic DNA by a multiplex PCR assay. Amplified TCR beta libraries were sequenced as 87-base-pair reads on the Illumina HiSeq System. As for the original processing: Across the 666 repertoires, a later analysis counted around 80 million unique TCR beta chains, 8.5 million to 12 million of which were shared by at least two donors. Raw reads were error-corrected and collapsed into unique sequences by a nearest-neighbor algorithm in which closely related sequences were merged to remove PCR and sequencing errors. CDR3 sequences were aligned to IMGT reference sequences to assign V, D and J gene segments. For a sequence to be retained, a match of at least six nucleotides to both a V gene segment and a J gene segment was required. A rearrangement counted as productive if the CDR3 had no stop codons and remained in frame with V and J, and every other rearrangement counted as non-productive. CDR3 was defined according to IMGT convention as the region running from the second conserved V-encoded cysteine to the conserved J-encoded phenylalanine. The earlier analysis of about 620 of the donors excluded sequences that lacked an unambiguous match to a single V gene segment. In an earlier analysis of several hundred of the donors, V segments were called functional above 56.7% productive rearrangements and were called segregating when the between-donor standard deviation exceeded 5%. To diagnose cytomegalovirus status from the catalog of TCR beta chain sequences, a statistical classification framework was built. V and J gene assignment, in a later analysis, came from comparing TCR nucleotide sequences with IMGT/GENE-DB human TR gene sequences. In a later analysis, CDR3 sequences and most-parsimonious VDJ recombination scenarios were assigned using the TCRdist pipeline. A later analysis defined each TCR beta chain by its CDR3 amino acid sequence plus V-gene family, and excluded reads lacking a unique V-gene family. As a way to deal with suspected cross-contamination and a sequencing artifact, a later analysis dropped more than 500 nucleotide sequences that were highly shared and had low generation probability. For each public chain, a later analysis derived a clonal expansion index from normalized ranks of inferred template counts within each repertoire. In a later analysis, generation probabilities were computed using a VDJ recombination model fitted to out-of-frame rearrangements, and the results were checked against IGoR. A later analysis scored TCR-TCR, TCR-HLA and TCR-CMV co-occurrence with hypergeometric tests, applying a repertoire-size bias correction to TCR pairs. To estimate false discovery rates, a later analysis permuted the HLA or CMV assignments 20 times. In a later analysis, co-occurring TCRs were grouped using DBSCAN, and TCRdist sequence similarity was added for clustering within HLA-allele-positive subsets. Co-occurrence clustering excluded repertoires with fewer than 30,000 or more than 120,000 public chains, plus five with anomalous nucleotide sharing. TCRdb carries this immuneACCESS record with in-frame sequences only. Its versions omit some clonotypes, under half of them owing to an unresolved V gene in the studies checked, with the rest unexplained. V and J calls and clone size are copied from that table; D and trimming were computed from the DNA. The sample includes tens of thousands of clones, with approximately 80% observed a single time. The ten largest clones capture 10% of the sample.

The CDR3, from cysteine to phenylalanine, totals 13 residues. Only the CDR3 portion is preserved as DNA: 39 bases, with reading frame beginning at the first base. According to the germline V gene, CDR1 reads LGHNA and CDR2 reads YNFKEQ. V trim: 7 bases; J trim: 7 bases; unmatched bases: 9. With respect to this clone: It has no known antigen specificity. Qualities for individual bases were not recorded, and no much larger clone is one base off.

The sample consisted of PBMCs. Recombination joined TRBV4-2 with TRBJ1-1; 7 of the junction bases match TRBD1. This sequence was found in a woman between 18 and 30 years old in good health and CMV-seropositive. The DNA sequence reads TGTGCCAGCACATCAGGGGGATTTGGTGAAGCTTTCTTT. This yields the protein CASTSGGFGEAFF.